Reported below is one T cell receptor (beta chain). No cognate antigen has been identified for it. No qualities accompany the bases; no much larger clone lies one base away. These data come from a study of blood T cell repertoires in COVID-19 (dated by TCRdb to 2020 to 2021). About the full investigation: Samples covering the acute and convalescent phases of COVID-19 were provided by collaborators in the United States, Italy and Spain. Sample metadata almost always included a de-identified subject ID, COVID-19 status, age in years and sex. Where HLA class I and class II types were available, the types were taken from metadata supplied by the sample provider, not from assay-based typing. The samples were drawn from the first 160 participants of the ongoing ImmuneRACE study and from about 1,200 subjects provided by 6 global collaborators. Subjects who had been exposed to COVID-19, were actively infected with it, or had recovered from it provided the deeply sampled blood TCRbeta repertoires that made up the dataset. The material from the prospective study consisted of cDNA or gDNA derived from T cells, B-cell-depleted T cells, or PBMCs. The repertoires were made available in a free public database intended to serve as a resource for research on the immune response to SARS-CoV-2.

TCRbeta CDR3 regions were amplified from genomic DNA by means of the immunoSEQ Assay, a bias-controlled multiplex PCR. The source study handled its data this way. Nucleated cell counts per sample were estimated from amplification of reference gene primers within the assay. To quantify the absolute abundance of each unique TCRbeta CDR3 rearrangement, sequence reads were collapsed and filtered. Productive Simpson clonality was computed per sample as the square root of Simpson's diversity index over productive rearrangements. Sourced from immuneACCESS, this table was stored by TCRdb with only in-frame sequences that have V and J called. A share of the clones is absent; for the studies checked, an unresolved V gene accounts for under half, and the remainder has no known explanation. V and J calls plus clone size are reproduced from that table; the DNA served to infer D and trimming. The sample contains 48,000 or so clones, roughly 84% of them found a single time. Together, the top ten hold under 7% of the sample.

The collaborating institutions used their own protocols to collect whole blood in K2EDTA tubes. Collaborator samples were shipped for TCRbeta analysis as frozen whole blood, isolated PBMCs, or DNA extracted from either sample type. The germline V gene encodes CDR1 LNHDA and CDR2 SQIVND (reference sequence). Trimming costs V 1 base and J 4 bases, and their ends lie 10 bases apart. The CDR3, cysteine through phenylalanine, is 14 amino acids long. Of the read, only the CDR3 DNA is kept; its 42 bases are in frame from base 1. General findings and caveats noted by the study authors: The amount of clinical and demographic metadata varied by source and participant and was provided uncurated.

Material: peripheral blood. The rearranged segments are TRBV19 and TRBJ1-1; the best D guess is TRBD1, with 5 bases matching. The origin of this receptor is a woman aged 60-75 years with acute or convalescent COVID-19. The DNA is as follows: TGTGCCAGTAGTATAGTTAGCGGGGGCACTGAAGCTTTCTTT. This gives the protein CASSIVSGGTEAFF.